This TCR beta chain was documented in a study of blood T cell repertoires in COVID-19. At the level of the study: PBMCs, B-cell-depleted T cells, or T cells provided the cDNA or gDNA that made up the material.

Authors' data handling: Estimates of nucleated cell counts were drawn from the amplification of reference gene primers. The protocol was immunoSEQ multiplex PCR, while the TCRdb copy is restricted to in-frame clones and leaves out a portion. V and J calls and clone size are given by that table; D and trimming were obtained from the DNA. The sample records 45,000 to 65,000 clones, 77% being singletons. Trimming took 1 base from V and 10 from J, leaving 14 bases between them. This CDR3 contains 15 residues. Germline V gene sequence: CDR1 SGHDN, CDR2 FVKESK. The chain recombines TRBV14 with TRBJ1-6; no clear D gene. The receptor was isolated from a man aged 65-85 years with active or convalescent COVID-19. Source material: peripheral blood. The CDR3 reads CASSQVGGLRSPLHF. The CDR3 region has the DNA TGTGCCAGCAGCCAAGTAGGAGGCTTACGATCACCCCTCCACTTT. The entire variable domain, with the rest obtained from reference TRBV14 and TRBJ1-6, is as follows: EAGVTQFPSHSVIEKGQTVTLRCDPISGHDNLYWYRRVMGKEIKFLLHFVKESKQDESGMPNNRFLAERTGGTYSTLKVQPAELEDSGVYFCASSQVGGLRSPLHFGNGTRLTVT.